This T cell receptor beta chain was sequenced in a study of blood T cell repertoires in COVID-19. The overall study: COVID-19 samples, acute and convalescent, were from the United States, Italy and Spain. Sample material is recorded as cDNA or gDNA derived from T cells, B-cell-depleted T cells, or PBMCs.

Germline CDR1 reads DFQATT; CDR2 reads SNEGSKA (reference sequence). V was cut by 3 bases and J by 5 bases, with 19 bases left in between. The CDR3 covers 15 residues. Authors' processing steps: Estimates of nucleated cell counts were drawn from the amplification of reference gene primers. Profiled with immunoSEQ multiplex PCR; TCRdb holds only in-frame clones, not every one. V, J and clone size are taken as reported in that table, and D and trimming were inferred from the DNA itself. The data contain roughly 480,000 clones, nearly 90% of them singletons. The source is a man in his late teens or twenties with COVID-19, enrolled during active disease. The specimen sequenced was peripheral blood. The rearrangement uses TRBV20-1 and TRBJ1-2; perhaps TRBD1 as D (5 bases). The chain's CDR3 is CSASGPTGEGYGYTF. The CDR3 DNA follows: TGCAGTGCTAGTGGCCCGACGGGGGAGGGATATGGCTACACCTTC.